This T cell receptor (beta chain) was obtained from a study of T cells in Graves' hyperthyroidism and ophthalmopathy. Researchers took RNA transcripts and amplified the TCR beta CDR3 regions from them. HTBI primers were the set used in a first-round RT-PCR of the TCR CDR3. TCRdb passed the multiplex PCR reads through MiXCR, listing each CDR3 protein once. Of a few hundred thousand distinct CDR3 sequences listed, around 14% are singletons. There are 14 residues in the CDR3. V was clipped by 0 bases and J by 4 bases, with 6 bases between them. Per the germline V gene, CDR1 is MNHEY and CDR2 is SMNVEV (reference sequence). Findings of the study overall: A model of 13 V-J pairs discriminated ophthalmopathy from stable hyperthyroidism.

Ten or more counts support this clonotype. Its matching antigen is unknown. This clonotype was obtained from a woman under 30 with Graves' hyperthyroidism. Sequenced: blood. The chain joins TRBV27 to TRBJ2-2; D unclear. In DNA, the CDR3 is TGTGCCAGCAGTTTATCGGATTTCACCGGGGAGCTGTTTTTT. Its protein is CASSLSDFTGELFF.